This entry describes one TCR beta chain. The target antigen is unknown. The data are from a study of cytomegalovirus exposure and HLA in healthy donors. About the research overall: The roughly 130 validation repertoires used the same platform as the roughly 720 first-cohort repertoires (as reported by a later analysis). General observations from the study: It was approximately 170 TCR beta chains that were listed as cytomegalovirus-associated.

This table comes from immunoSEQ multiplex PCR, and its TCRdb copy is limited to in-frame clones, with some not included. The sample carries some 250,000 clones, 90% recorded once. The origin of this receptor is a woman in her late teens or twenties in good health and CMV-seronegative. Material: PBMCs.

This CDR3 is CAWGTDRQGTGELFF. The CDR3 DNA reads as TGTGCCTGGGGGACAGACCGGCAGGGCACCGGGGAGCTGTTTTTT. The rearrangement joins TRBV30 to TRBJ2-2, with 7 bases lining up with TRBD1. CDR1 is GTSNPN and CDR2 is SVGIG in the germline V gene (reference sequence). The junction had 10 bases not matched to a gene; V was cut back by 5 bases and J by 4 bases. The CDR3 has 15 amino acids.